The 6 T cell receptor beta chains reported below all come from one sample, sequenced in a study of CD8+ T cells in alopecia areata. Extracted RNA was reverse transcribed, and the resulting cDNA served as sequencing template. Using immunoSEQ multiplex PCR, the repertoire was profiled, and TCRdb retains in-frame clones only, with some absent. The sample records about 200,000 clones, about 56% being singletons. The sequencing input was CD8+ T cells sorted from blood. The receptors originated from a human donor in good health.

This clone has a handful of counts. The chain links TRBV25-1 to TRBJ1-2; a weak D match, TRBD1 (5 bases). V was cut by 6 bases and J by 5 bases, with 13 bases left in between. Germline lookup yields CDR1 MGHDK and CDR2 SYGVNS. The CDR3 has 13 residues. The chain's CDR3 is CASRASEGYGYTF. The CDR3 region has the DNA TGTGCCAGCAGAGCCTCGGAGGGGTATGGCTACACCTTC.

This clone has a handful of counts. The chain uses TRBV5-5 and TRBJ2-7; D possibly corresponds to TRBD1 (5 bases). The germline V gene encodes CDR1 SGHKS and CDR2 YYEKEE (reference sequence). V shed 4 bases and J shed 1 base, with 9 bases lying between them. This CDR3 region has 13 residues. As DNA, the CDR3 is TGTGCCAGCAGCCCTAGACAGTCCTACGAGCAGTACTTC. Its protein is CASSPRQSYEQYF.

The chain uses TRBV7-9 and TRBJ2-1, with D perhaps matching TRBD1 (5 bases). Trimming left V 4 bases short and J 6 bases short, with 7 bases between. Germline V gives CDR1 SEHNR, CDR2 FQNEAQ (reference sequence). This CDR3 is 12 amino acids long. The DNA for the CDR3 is TGTGCCAGCAGCTACACAGGCAATGAGCAGTTCTTC. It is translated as CASSYTGNEQFF.

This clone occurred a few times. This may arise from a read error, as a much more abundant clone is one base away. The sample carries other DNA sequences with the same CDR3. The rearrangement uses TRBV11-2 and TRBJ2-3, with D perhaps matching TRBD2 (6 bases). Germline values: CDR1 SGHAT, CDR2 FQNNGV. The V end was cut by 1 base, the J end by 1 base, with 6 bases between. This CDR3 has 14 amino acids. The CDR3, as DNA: TGTGCCAGCAGCTTAGCGGGGGGCACAGATACGCAGTATTTT. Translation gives CASSLAGGTDTQYF.

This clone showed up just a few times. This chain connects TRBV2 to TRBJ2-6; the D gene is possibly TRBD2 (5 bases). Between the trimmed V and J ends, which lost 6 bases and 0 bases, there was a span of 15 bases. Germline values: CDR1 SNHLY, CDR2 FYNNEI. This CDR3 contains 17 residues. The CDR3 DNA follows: TGTGCCAGCAGCCGGAGGCAGGCAAGCTCTGGGGCCAACGTCCTGACTTTC. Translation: CASSRRQASSGANVLTF.

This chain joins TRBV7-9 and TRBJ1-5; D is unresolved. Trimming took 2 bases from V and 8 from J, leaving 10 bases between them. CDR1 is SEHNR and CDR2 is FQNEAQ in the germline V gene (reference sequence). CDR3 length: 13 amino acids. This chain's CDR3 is CASSLMGSEPQHF. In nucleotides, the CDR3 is TGTGCCAGCAGCTTAATGGGGAGCGAGCCCCAGCATTTT.